What follows are 22 T cell receptor beta chains derived from one specimen sequenced in a study of blood T cell repertoires in COVID-19. Clones were sequenced by immunoSEQ multiplex PCR, and TCRdb holds only the in-frame ones, with some missing. The sample lists about 140,000 clones, over 70% occurring once. The sequencing sample was made of peripheral blood. Receptors originate from a woman aged 55-70 years with acute or convalescent COVID-19.

This clone was observed once. The chain uses TRBV3-1 (or the pseudogene TRBV3-2) and TRBJ1-2; D call uncertain. Germline CDR1 is LGHDT and CDR2 is YNNKEL (reference sequence). Trimming pared 1 base from V and 6 bases from J, leaving 15 bases between. The CDR3 totals 15 residues. CDR3 protein: CASSQGRRVPNGYTF. The CDR3 DNA follows: TGTGCCAGCAGCCAAGGGCGGAGGGTTCCTAATGGCTACACCTTC.

The gene calls are TRBV18 and TRBJ2-3, with TRBD2 identical over 7 bases. Germline V lookup: CDR1 KGHSH, CDR2 LQKENI. After removal of 4 bases from V and 0 bases from J, the junction contained 4 bases not matched to a gene. This CDR3 spans 15 amino acids. The CDR3 DNA sequence: TGTGCCAGCTCACAACTAGCGTTTAGCACAGATACGCAGTATTTT. Its translation: CASSQLAFSTDTQYF.

The rearrangement links TRBV5-6 to TRBJ2-3; D possibly corresponds to TRBD2 (6 bases). This CDR3 is 15 amino acids long. In germline, CDR1 is SGHDT, CDR2 YYEEEE. Trimming shortened V by 1 base and J by 2 bases, and 11 bases separated the two germline ends. The CDR3 bases are TGTGCCAGCAGCTTGACACGGGGACTCACAGATACGCAGTATTTT. This translates into CASSLTRGLTDTQYF.

The rearrangement joins TRBV5-1 to TRBJ2-2, with 10 bases identical to TRBD2. This CDR3 region has 16 residues. The J segment lost 3 bases and the V segment lost 0 bases, leaving 2 bases of the junction unmatched. Germline V gives CDR1 SGHRS, CDR2 YFSETQ. CDR3 DNA sequence: TGCGCCAGCAGCTTGGGAGCGGGAGGGGACACCGGGGAGCTGTTTTTT. It translates to CASSLGAGGDTGELFF.

This clone was observed a few times. The chain is built from TRBV6-5 and TRBJ2-3, with TRBD1 as a possible D gene (5 bases). The CDR3 has 15 amino acids. Per the germline V gene, CDR1 is MNHEY and CDR2 is SVGAGI. The V end lost 9 bases, the J end lost 1 base, and 17 bases lay between the germline ends. The CDR3, as DNA: TGTGCCAGTACTCGGGCAGGGATGGGCACAGATACGCAGTATTTT. Its protein is CASTRAGMGTDTQYF.

The rearrangement uses TRBV5-8 and TRBJ1-1; 12 nucleotides line up with TRBD1. V lost 6 bases and J lost 4; bases outside the gene matches: 13. Germline V CDR1 and CDR2: SGHTS, YDEGEE. The CDR3 runs 17 residues. CDR3 nucleotides: TGTGCCAGCATCCCGTTCGGGGACAGGGGGCGGGCCACTGAAGCTTTCTTT. Residues: CASIPFGDRGRATEAFF.

This clone was detected ten times or more. The chain has TRBV27 and TRBJ2-1; 16 bases are a match to TRBD2. In germline, CDR1 is MNHEY, CDR2 SMNVEV (reference sequence). The trim removed 3 bases at V and 10 bases at J, leaving 0 bases unmatched. CDR3 length: 14 residues. The CDR3 is CASSLGLAGGEQFF. The CDR3 DNA reads TGTGCCAGCAGTTTGGGACTAGCGGGAGGGGAGCAGTTCTTC.

The chain joins TRBV18 to TRBJ2-7; 7 bases map to TRBD1. CDR1 is KGHSH and CDR2 is LQKENI in the germline V gene. The CDR3 is 14 residues long. The V segment lost 2 bases and the J segment 5 bases; nucleotides outside the gene matches: 6. The CDR3 DNA reads TGTGCCAGCTCACCAGACAGGGCAGGCAACGAGCAGTACTTC. Protein: CASSPDRAGNEQYF.

The genes are TRBV29-1 and TRBJ2-2; 9 positions agree with TRBD2. Germline V gene data show CDR1 as SQVTM and CDR2 as ANQGSEA. The CDR3 consists of 19 residues. V gave up 0 bases and J gave up 3 bases; unmatched junction bases: 14. The CDR3 DNA reads as TGCAGCGTTGAAGATCCGGGGGGTAGCGGGAGAGGTGACACCGGGGAGCTGTTTTTT. Translated, it gives CSVEDPGGSGRGDTGELFF.

This clone was picked up one time. The chain combines TRBV19 with TRBJ1-2; weak D call: TRBD1 (5 bases). The CDR3 contains 12 residues. Trimming took off 6 bases at V and 7 bases at J, with 12 bases between the two ends. Germline CDR1 is LNHDA and CDR2 is SQIVND (reference sequence). In nucleotides, the CDR3 is TGTGCCAGTAGGACCTTCGGGGGTGGCTACACCTTC. This gives the protein CASRTFGGGYTF.

The rearrangement links TRBV5-1 to TRBJ2-5; 8 bases agree with TRBD2. V lost 0 bases and J lost 2; bases outside the gene matches: 3. Germline loops: CDR1 SGHRS, CDR2 YFSETQ. The CDR3 is 15 residues long. The DNA of the CDR3 is TGCGCCAGCAGCTTGGTGCGCGGGGGGCAAGAGACCCAGTACTTC. Encoded protein: CASSLVRGGQETQYF.

The chain carries TRBV2 and TRBJ1-5; no definite D call. Germline CDR1 and CDR2: SNHLY and FYNNEI. The CDR3 is made up of 14 amino acids. Trimming removed 5 bases at V and 2 bases at J, with 10 bases between. The CDR3 spells CASSLGSGNQPQHF. The CDR3 DNA sequence: TGTGCCAGCAGTCTAGGTAGCGGCAATCAGCCCCAGCATTTT.

The chain employs TRBV7-9 and TRBJ2-7, with 9 bases matching TRBD2. Trimming cost V 6 bases and J 2 bases; bases outside gene matches: 11. CDR1 and CDR2 (germline): SEHNR, FQNEAQ (reference sequence). CDR3 length equals 16 residues. CDR3 protein: CASRPLAGKTTYEQYF. As DNA, the CDR3 is TGTGCCAGCAGACCTCTAGCGGGAAAAACAACCTACGAGCAGTACTTC.

The chain recombines TRBV29-1 with TRBJ1-4; possibly TRBD1 for D (6 bases). Germline values: CDR1 SQVTM, CDR2 ANQGSEA. V lost 4 bases and J 7 bases, leaving 10 bases between the germline ends. The CDR3 loop spans 12 amino acids. The CDR3 spells CSVGRGGEKLFF. CDR3 bases: TGCAGCGTTGGGAGGGGGGGTGAAAAACTGTTTTTT.

The count of this clone is one. V usage is TRBV5-4 and J usage is TRBJ2-7; TRBD1 agrees at 7 bases. This CDR3 is built from 15 residues. Germline V gene sequence: CDR1 SGHNT, CDR2 YYREEE (reference sequence). V gave up 3 bases and J gave up 5 bases; unmatched junction bases: 11. CDR3 bases: TGTGCCAGCAGCTCAGGGGGACAGAGCTGGGACGAGCAGTACTTC. Its protein product is CASSSGGQSWDEQYF.

V and J are TRBV28 and TRBJ1-2; 9 bases fit TRBD1. This CDR3 has 17 amino acids. Germline values: CDR1 MDHEN, CDR2 SYDVKM. The ends lost 1 base at V and 6 bases at J; junction bases unmatched: 12. The CDR3 DNA follows: TGTGCCAGCAGTTTATTCAAGGGACCGGGACAGGGCCATGGCTACACCTTC. It specifies CASSLFKGPGQGHGYTF.

The chain has TRBV4-1 and TRBJ2-2, with D possibly being TRBD1 (6 bases). The CDR3 has 17 amino acids. The V end was cut by 2 bases, the J end by 1 base, with 14 bases between. Germline lookup yields CDR1 MGHRA and CDR2 YSYEKL. In DNA form, the CDR3 reads TGCGCCAGCAGCCAACCCATCGGACAGCGGAACACCGGGGAGCTGTTTTTT. Its translation: CASSQPIGQRNTGELFF.

CDR3 loop: CASRDRGRQETQYF. The CDR3, as DNA: TGTGCCAGCAGGGACAGGGGGCGCCAAGAGACCCAGTACTTC. This chain joins TRBV2 and TRBJ2-5, with 11 bases aligning to TRBD1. The CDR3 is 14 residues long. Trimming cost V 6 bases and J 1 base; bases outside gene matches: 1. The germline gives CDR1 SNHLY, CDR2 FYNNEI.

V gene TRBV5-1 combines with J gene TRBJ2-7; 9 bases align to TRBD2. Trimming removed 4 bases from V and 2 bases from J; junction bases left unmatched: 7. CDR3 size: 15 residues. CDR1 and CDR2 from the germline V gene are SGHRS and YFSETQ. The CDR3, as DNA: TGCGCCAGCAGCCAGATTATAGCGGGGGCCTACGAGCAGTACTTC. Translating it yields CASSQIIAGAYEQYF.

The chain employs TRBV11-2 and TRBJ2-3; 10 positions agree with TRBD2. This CDR3 spans 16 amino acids. V gave up 2 bases and J gave up 2 bases; unmatched junction bases: 4. CDR1 is SGHAT and CDR2 is FQNNGV in the germline V gene. CDR3 sequence reads: CASSLKLAGATDTQYF. CDR3 DNA: TGTGCCAGCAGCTTAAAGCTAGCGGGAGCCACAGATACGCAGTATTTT. Full variable domain (missing parts from reference TRBV11-2 and TRBJ2-3): EAGVAQSPRYKIIEKRQSVAFWCNPISGHATLYWYQQILGQGPKLLIQFQNNGVVDDSQLPKDRFSAERLKGVDSTLKIQPAKLEDSAVYLCASSLKLAGATDTQYFGPGTRLTVL.

The rearrangement joins TRBV27 to TRBJ1-2; the match to TRBD1 covers 9 bases. The ends lost 5 bases at V and 4 bases at J; junction bases unmatched: 8. From germline, CDR1 is MNHEY and CDR2 SMNVEV (reference sequence). This CDR3 has 15 residues. CDR3 sequence reads: CASSGTGNRAYGYTF. CDR3 in DNA: TGTGCCAGCAGTGGGACAGGGAACAGAGCCTATGGCTACACCTTC.

The chain recombines TRBV18 with TRBJ2-7; 9 bases are a match to TRBD2. The CDR3 has 16 amino acids. With 1 base clipped from V and 0 bases from J, the junction kept 4 bases outside the gene matches. The germline V gene encodes CDR1 KGHSH and CDR2 LQKENI. The CDR3 nucleotides read TGTGCCAGCTCACCACGGACTAGCGCGAGCTCCTACGAGCAGTACTTC. It codes for CASSPRTSASSYEQYF.